This T cell receptor (beta chain) was recovered during a study of HIV-infected patients and healthy controls. Study-level points and caveats: CDR3 sharing between individuals was lower in HIV-infected patients than in healthy controls.

In the case of this clonotype: Its target is not known.

Losses at the gene ends were 6 bases for V and 6 bases for J; bases not matched to a gene: 11. The CDR3 sequence is 16 residues long. From germline, CDR1 is MDHEN and CDR2 SYDVKM. Roughly three months, about 14 weeks, into antiretroviral therapy, follow-up blood was collected. No cell fractionation was done, so the repertoire covers all unsorted peripheral blood T cells. Alpha and beta constant-region primers primed reverse transcription of around 0.5 ug RNA. Each of the alpha and beta chains got its own library through chain-specific third strand synthesis with indices. MiXCR, applied by TCRdb to the 5' RACE reads, yields one record per CDR3 protein. Altogether around 5,500 distinct CDR3 sequences are present, approximately 8.2% being singletons, with the ten largest covering approximately 25%.

This rearrangement joins TRBV28 to TRBJ2-1; 10 nucleotides line up with TRBD2. Source: blood, taken during antiretroviral therapy. The sequence came from an adult with HIV infection. The CDR3 region has the DNA TGTGCCAGCAGCCGTGCCGGGATAGCGGGGGGCAATGAGCAGTTCTTC. Its translation is CASSRAGIAGGNEQFF.